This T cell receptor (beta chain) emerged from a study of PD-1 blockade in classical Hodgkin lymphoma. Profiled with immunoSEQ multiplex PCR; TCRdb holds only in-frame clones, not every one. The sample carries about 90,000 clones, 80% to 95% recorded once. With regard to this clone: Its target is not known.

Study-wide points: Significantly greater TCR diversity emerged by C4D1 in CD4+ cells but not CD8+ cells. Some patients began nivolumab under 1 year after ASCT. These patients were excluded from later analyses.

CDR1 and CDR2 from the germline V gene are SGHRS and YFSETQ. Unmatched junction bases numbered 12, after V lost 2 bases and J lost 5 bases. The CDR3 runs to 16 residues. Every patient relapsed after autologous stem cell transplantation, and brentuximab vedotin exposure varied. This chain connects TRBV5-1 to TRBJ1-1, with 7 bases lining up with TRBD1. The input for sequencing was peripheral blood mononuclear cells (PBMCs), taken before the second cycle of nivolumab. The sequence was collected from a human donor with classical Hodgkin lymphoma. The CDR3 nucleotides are TGCGCCAGCAGCTTACTTGGACAGGCGGGAGGTACTGAAGCTTTCTTT. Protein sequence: CASSLLGQAGGTEAFF.